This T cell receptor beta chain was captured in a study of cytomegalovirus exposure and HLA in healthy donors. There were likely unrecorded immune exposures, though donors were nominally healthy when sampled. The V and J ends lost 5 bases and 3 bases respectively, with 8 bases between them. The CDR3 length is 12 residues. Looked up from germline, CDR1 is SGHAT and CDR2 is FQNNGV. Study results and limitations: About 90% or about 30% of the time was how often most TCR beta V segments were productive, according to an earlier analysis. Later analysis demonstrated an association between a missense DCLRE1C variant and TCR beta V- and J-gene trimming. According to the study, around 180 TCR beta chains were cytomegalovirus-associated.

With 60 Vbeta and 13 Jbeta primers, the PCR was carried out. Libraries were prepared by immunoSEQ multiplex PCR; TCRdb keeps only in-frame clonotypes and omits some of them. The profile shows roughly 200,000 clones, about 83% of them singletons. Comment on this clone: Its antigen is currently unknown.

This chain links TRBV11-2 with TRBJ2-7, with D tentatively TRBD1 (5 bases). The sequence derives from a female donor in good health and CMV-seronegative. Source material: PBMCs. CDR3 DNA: TGTGCCAGCAGCCCTCAGGGCTACGAGCAGTACTTC. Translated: CASSPQGYEQYF. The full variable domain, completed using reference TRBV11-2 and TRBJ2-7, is EAGVAQSPRYKIIEKRQSVAFWCNPISGHATLYWYQQILGQGPKLLIQFQNNGVVDDSQLPKDRFSAERLKGVDSTLKIQPAKLEDSAVYLCASSPQGYEQYFGPGTRLTVT.